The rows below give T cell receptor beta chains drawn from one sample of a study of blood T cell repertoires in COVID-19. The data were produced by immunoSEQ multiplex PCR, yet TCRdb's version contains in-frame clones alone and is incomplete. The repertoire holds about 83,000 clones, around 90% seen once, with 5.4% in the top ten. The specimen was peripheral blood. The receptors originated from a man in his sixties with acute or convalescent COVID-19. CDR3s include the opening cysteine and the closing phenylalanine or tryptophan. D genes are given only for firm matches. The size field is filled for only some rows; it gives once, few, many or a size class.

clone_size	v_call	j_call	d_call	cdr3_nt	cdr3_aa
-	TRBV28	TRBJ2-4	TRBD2	TGTGCCAGCACTCCAGCGGGGGCGGCCAAAAACATTCAGTACTTC	CASTPAGAAKNIQYF
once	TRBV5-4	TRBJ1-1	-	TGTGCCAGCAGCTTGAGCTTGAACACTGAAGCTTTCTTT	CASSLSLNTEAFF
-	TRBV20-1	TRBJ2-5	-	TGCAGTGCTAGTATTGGGAGGGGGACGGAAGAGACCCAGTACTTC	CSASIGRGTEETQYF
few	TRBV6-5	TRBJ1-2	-	TGTGCCAGCAGTAGGGGACCCGGGACACCCTACACCTTC	CASSRGPGTPYTF
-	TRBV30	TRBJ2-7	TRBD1	TGTGCCTGGAGTGCCACGGACAGGTCTCGTGAGCAGTACTTC	CAWSATDRSREQYF
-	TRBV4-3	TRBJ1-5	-	TGCGCCAGCAGCCAAGACGACACCCGCAATCAGCCCCAGCATTTT	CASSQDDTRNQPQHF
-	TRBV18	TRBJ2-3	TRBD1	TGTGCCAGCTCACGCCGGACAGGTGCTAGCACAGATACGCAGTATTTT	CASSRRTGASTDTQYF
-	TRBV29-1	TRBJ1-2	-	TGCAGCGTTGGAGAGAACATTGGCTATGGCTACACCTTC	CSVGENIGYGYTF
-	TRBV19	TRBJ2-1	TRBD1	TGTGCCAGTAGTGTCGACAGGGGCGGCTACAATGAGCAGTTCTTC	CASSVDRGGYNEQFF
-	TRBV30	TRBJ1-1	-	TGTGCCTGGAGTGTACAGGGTACTACTGAAGCTTTCTTT	CAWSVQGTTEAFF
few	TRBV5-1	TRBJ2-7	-	TGCGCCAGCAGCTCTGGTGGGAGCGACTACGAGCAGTACTTC	CASSSGGSDYEQYF
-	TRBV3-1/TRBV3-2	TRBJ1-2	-	TGTGCCAGCAGCCAAGACAGTGGCTATGGCTACACCTTC	CASSQDSGYGYTF
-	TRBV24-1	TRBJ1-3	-	TGTGCCACCAGTGACCCCAACTCTGGAAACACCATATATTTT	CATSDPNSGNTIYF
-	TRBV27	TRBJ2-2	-	TGTGCCAGCAGTTTCGGGGTGGTGACCGGGGAGCTGTTTTTT	CASSFGVVTGELFF
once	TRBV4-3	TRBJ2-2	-	TGCGCCAGCAGCCAACCCGGGATCGGGGAGCTGTTTTTT	CASSQPGIGELFF
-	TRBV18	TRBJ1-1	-	TGTGCCAGCTCACCAGTAAAAAACACTGAAGCTTTCTTT	CASSPVKNTEAFF
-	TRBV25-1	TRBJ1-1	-	TGTGCCAGCAGTGAGACAGGAAGAATGAACACTGAAGCTTTCTTT	CASSETGRMNTEAFF
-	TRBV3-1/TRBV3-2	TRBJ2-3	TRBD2	TGTGCCAGCAGCAAAAAACTGCTAGCGGGGGGGCCAGATACGCAGTATTTT	CASSKKLLAGGPDTQYF
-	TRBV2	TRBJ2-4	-	TGTGCCAGCAGTGAAGGGGTCGGACAATCGAACATTCAGTACTTC	CASSEGVGQSNIQYF
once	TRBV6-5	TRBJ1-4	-	TGTGCCAGCAGTTACGACGGGGCAACTAATGAAAAACTGTTTTTT	CASSYDGATNEKLFF
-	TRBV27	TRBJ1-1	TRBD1	TGTGCCAGCACACAGGGGACTGAAGCTTTCTTT	CASTQGTEAFF
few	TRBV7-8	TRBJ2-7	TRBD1	TGTGCCAGCAGCTTTGGGACAGTAGACACCTACGAGCAGTACTTC	CASSFGTVDTYEQYF
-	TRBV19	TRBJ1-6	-	TGTGCCAGTAGTATTGGTCAGGTTTTTTCACCCCTCCACTTT	CASSIGQVFSPLHF
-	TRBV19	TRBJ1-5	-	TGTGCCAGTAGTTTCTTCGGGGGGCAGCCCCAGCATTTT	CASSFFGGQPQHF
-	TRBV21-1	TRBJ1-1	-	TGTGCCAGCAGGGGAACTTCCGGGACAGGGAACACTGAAGCTTTCTTT	CASRGTSGTGNTEAFF
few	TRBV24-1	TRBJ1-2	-	TGTGCCACCAGTGATTCCGCCGCACGGTCCTTCTATGGCTACACCTTC	CATSDSAARSFYGYTF
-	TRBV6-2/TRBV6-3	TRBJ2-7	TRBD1	TGTGCCAGCAGTTATACTACAGGGGGCCTTTCCTACGAGCAGTACTTC	CASSYTTGGLSYEQYF
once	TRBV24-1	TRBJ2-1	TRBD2	TGTGCCACCAGTGATTTGGCGACTAGCGGGGGTAATGAGCAGTTCTTC	CATSDLATSGGNEQFF
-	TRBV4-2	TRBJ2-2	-	TGTGCCAGCAGCCAAGAGACTACCTACACCGGGGAGCTGTTTTTT	CASSQETTYTGELFF
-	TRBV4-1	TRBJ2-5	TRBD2	TGCGCCAGCAGCCAAGTTTCGAGCGGGGAAGAGACCCAGTACTTC	CASSQVSSGEETQYF
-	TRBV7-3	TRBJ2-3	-	TGTGCCAGCAGCTTAAGTGGAGGCACAGATACGCAGTATTTT	CASSLSGGTDTQYF
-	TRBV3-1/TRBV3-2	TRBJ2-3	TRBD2	TGTGCCAGCAGCCGCGGGGGGCTCGGCACAGATACGCAGTATTTT	CASSRGGLGTDTQYF
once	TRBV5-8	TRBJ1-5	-	TGTGCCACCGAGTTTATTAGCAATCAGCCCCAGCATTTT	CATEFISNQPQHF
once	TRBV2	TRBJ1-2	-	TGTGCCAGCGGAGGTGGACTCTATGGCTACACCTTC	CASGGGLYGYTF
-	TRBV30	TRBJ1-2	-	TGTGCCGGTCGAGAGGCCTATGGCTACACCTTC	CAGREAYGYTF
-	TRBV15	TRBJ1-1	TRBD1	TGTGCCACCAGCCGTAGACAGGGGCGGAACACTGAAGCTTTCTTT	CATSRRQGRNTEAFF